This TCR beta chain originates from a study of Ad26.COV2.S vaccination and SARS-CoV-2 variants. General observations from the study: Vaccinees reportedly had broad spike-specific CD8+ and CD4+ T cell responses.

Regarding this clone: Its specificity is not known.

Assay: immunoSEQ multiplex PCR; the TCRdb copy retains only in-frame clones and omits some. The top ten hold 1.5% to 2% of the sample, which has about 400,000 clones, roughly 90% seen once. Specified treatment: some 20 received Ad26.COV2.S at low or high dose, single or two shots; about 5 received placebo; per-sample allocation not given. Sampling was performed 63 days after the first vaccine or placebo injection. The sequenced sample was peripheral blood, obtained in a trial of Ad26.COV2.S vaccine versus placebo. The TCR comes from a person aged 18-65 years who received the Ad26.COV2.S COVID-19 vaccine or a placebo.

CDR3 residues: CASSGTSGRVWNEQFF. CDR3 nucleotides: TGTGCCAGCAGCGGGACTAGCGGGAGGGTATGGAATGAGCAGTTCTTC. The chain recombines TRBV9 with TRBJ2-1; TRBD2 aligns across 15 bases. Looked up from germline, CDR1 is SGDLS and CDR2 is YYNGEE. J gave up 7 bases and V 3 bases, and 5 bases lay outside the gene matches. This CDR3 is 16 amino acids long.